Below are 8 T cell receptor beta chains sequenced from a single sample in a study of shared clonotypes between healthy human individuals (TCRdb year 2020). Library method: the immunoSEQ multiplex PCR assay. Here the immuneACCESS table is served through TCRdb, limited to in-frame sequences with V and J called. Missing clones are a known gap in these copies; in checked studies unresolved V genes cover under half, and the rest lacks a known reason. The sample table lists about 510,000 clones, approximately 79% of them with a count of one. Jointly, the top ten make up roughly 13% of the sample. Source material: PBMCs. These receptors all stem from a woman in her forties in good health. Some clones in this sample may be carry-over from other donors' samples.

The chain employs TRBV28 and TRBJ2-7; 7 positions match TRBD2. V gave up 8 bases and J gave up 6 bases; unmatched junction bases: 13. The CDR3 runs 14 residues. Germline lookup yields CDR1 MDHEN and CDR2 SYDVKM. The CDR3 sequence is CASGGEGATREQYF. The CDR3 nucleotides are TGTGCCAGCGGGGGGGAGGGCGCAACACGCGAGCAGTACTTC.

The J gene is TRBJ2-7, the V gene TRBV27; D call uncertain. CDR1 and CDR2 (germline): MNHEY, SMNVEV (reference sequence). The V end was cut by 8 bases, the J end by 1 base, with 18 bases between. The CDR3 runs 15 residues. The CDR3 bases are TGTGCCAGCTGTAGGTCCCGCGACCGATCCTACGAGCAGTACTTC. Protein: CASCRSRDRSYEQYF.

The chain's CDR3 is CASSRSGGTENEQFF. CDR3 nucleotide sequence: TGTGCCAGCAGCCGTAGCGGGGGTACCGAAAATGAGCAGTTCTTC. The V call is TRBV11-3, the J call TRBJ2-1; 9 bases are shared with TRBD2. After removal of 5 bases from V and 7 bases from J, the junction contained 9 bases not matched to a gene. CDR1 is SGHNT, CDR2 YENEEA, per germline. The CDR3 totals 15 residues.

In its sample, this clone was seen once. The gene calls are TRBV5-6 and TRBJ2-7, with 8 bases aligning to TRBD1. The CDR3 consists of 16 residues. V gave up 0 bases and J gave up 1 base; unmatched junction bases: 6. Germline CDR1 is SGHDT and CDR2 is YYEEEE. The chain's CDR3 is CASSLAGTGFSYEQYF. Here the CDR3 DNA reads TGTGCCAGCAGCTTGGCGGGGACAGGTTTTTCCTACGAGCAGTACTTC.

The V and J genes are TRBV11-3 and TRBJ2-6; D not certain. V lost 1 base and J lost 4, with 5 bases in between. Germline V lookup: CDR1 SGHNT, CDR2 YENEEA. The CDR3 runs to 14 residues. The CDR3 nucleotides read TGTGCCAGCAGCTTAGTGGCGGGGGCCAACGTCCTGACTTTC. It specifies CASSLVAGANVLTF.

The rearrangement joins TRBV14 to TRBJ1-2; D is undetermined. This CDR3 has 14 residues. CDR1 is SGHDN and CDR2 is FVKESK in the germline V gene. The germline V and J ends were trimmed by 0 bases and 4 bases, with 9 bases remaining between them. CDR3 DNA sequence: TGTGCCAGCAGCCAAGATCGGCCCGCCTATGGCTACACCTTC. Protein sequence: CASSQDRPAYGYTF.

The chain recombines TRBV7-2 with TRBJ2-2; 11 bases are shared with TRBD2. CDR1 and CDR2 from the germline V gene are SGHTA and FQGNSA. The CDR3 totals 16 residues. V shed 5 bases, J shed 6 bases, and the junction held 8 bases outside the gene matches. DNA of the CDR3: TGTGCCAGCAGCGTAACTAGCGGGAGAAGGGCCGGGGAGCTGTTTTTT. Its translation: CASSVTSGRRAGELFF.

V usage is TRBV5-1 and J usage is TRBJ2-2; the match to TRBD1 covers 10 bases. J was trimmed by 6 bases and V by 4 bases; bases with no gene match: 6. Germline V gives CDR1 SGHRS, CDR2 YFSETQ. The CDR3 is 15 amino acids. The CDR3 coding sequence is TGCGCCAGCAGCACGGGACAGGGGCATGCCGGGGAGCTGTTTTTT. Amino acids: CASSTGQGHAGELFF.